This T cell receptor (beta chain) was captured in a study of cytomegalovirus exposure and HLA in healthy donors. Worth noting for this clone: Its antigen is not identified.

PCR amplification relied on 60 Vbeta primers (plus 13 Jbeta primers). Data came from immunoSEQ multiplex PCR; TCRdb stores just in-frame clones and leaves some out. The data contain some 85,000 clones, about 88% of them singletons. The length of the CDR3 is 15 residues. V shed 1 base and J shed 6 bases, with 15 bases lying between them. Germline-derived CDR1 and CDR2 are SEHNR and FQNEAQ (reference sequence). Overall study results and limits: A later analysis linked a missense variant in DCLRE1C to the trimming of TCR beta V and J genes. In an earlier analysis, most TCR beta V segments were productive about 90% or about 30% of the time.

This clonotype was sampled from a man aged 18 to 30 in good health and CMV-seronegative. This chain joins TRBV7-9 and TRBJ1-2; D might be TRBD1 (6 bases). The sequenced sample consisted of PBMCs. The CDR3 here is CASSLGRTGLDGYTF. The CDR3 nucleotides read TGTGCCAGCAGCTTAGGACGAACAGGGTTGGATGGCTACACCTTC.